What follows is one T cell receptor (beta chain) and its context. The protocol was immunoSEQ multiplex PCR, while the TCRdb copy is restricted to in-frame clones and leaves out a portion. The sample includes about 48,000 clones, about 70% of them seen just once. These data originate in a study of STAT5B mutations in CD4+ large granular lymphocyte leukemia. The origin of this receptor is a human donor in good health. Sequenced sample: CD4+ T cells from blood buffy coats.

CDR3 region: CASSKHRGTSTLGVFPLHF. DNA for the CDR3: TGTGCCAGCAGCAAACACAGGGGAACATCTACTTTGGGGGTTTTTCCCCTCCACTTT. The V call is TRBV21-1, the J call TRBJ1-6; TRBD1 is the table's D call, not checked against the DNA. TRBV21-1 is recorded as a pseudogene. The CDR3 extends over 19 amino acids.